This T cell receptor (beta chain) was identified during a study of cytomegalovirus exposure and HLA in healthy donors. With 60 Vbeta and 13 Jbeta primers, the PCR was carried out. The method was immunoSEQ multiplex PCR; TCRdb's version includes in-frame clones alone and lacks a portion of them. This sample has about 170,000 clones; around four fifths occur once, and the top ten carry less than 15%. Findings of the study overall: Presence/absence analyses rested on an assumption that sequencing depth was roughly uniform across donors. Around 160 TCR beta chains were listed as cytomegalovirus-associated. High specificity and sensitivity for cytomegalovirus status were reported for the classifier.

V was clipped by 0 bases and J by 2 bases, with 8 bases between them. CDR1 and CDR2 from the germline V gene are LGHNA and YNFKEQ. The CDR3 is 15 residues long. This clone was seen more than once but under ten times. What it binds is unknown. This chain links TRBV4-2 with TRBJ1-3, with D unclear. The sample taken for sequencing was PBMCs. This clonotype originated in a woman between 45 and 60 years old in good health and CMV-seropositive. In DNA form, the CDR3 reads TGTGCCAGCAGCCAAGATCTCGGTCCTGGAAACACCATATATTTT. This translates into CASSQDLGPGNTIYF.